Below, 27 T cell receptor beta chains from the same sample are listed, as sequenced in a study of T cell repertoires in cytomegalovirus infection. TCRdb processed the reads anew with MiXCR; each CDR3 protein has one entry. The sample contains around 740,000 distinct CDR3 sequences, approximately 40% of which appear only once. Input material: PBMCs. The receptors stem from a human donor in good health (CMV status not recorded). Some clones in this sample may be carry-over from other donors' samples.

The genes are TRBV6-8 and TRBJ1-1, with a weak D call TRBD1 (6 bases). Trimming stripped 2 bases from V and 3 bases from J, with 10 bases between. The CDR3 is 14 amino acids. The germline V gene encodes CDR1 MNHGY and CDR2 SAAAGT. The CDR3 DNA sequence: TGTGCCAGCAGTTACAGGGAGGGGGACACTGAAGCTTTCTTT. Translating it yields CASSYREGDTEAFF.

Note on this clonotype: Because it lacks the conserved phenylalanine or tryptophan at the end, this CDR3 is likely a read error. The chain joins TRBV27 to TRBJ2-7, with TRBD2 matching 15 bases. The CDR3 has 17 amino acids. Germline assignment: CDR1 MNHEY and CDR2 SMNVEV (reference sequence). This CDR3 reads CARSYFRTSGRGYEQYL. In DNA form, the CDR3 reads TGTGCCCGCAGTTATTTTCGGACTAGCGGGAGGGGTTACGAGCAGTACTTA.

The chain employs TRBV4-1 and TRBJ1-1, with D possibly matching TRBD1 (6 bases). The V and J ends lost 3 bases and 4 bases respectively, with 12 bases between them. The germline CDR1 and CDR2 sequences are MGHRA and YSYEKL. CDR3 length: 14 residues. This chain's CDR3 is CASSQGGRATEAFF. The CDR3 coding sequence is TGCGCCAGCAGCCAGGGGGGCCGGGCCACTGAAGCTTTCTTT.

The chain couples TRBV25-1 to TRBJ1-2; no reliable D call. CDR3 length: 12 amino acids. Per germline, CDR1 MGHDK and CDR2 SYGVNS. The V gene lost 7 bases and the J gene lost 4 bases, with 10 bases spanning the gap. CDR3 sequence: CASTGLPYGYTF. CDR3 nucleotide sequence: TGTGCCAGCACCGGGCTCCCCTATGGCTACACCTTC.

This clonotype was found many times. The genes are TRBV7-9 and TRBJ1-6; D call uncertain. The V end was cut by 2 bases, the J end by 5 bases, with 7 bases between. The CDR3 has 14 amino acids. In germline, CDR1 is SEHNR, CDR2 FQNEAQ (reference sequence). The CDR3 DNA reads TGTGCCAGCAGCTTACAGACAAATAATTCACCCCTCCACTTT. It encodes CASSLQTNNSPLHF.

This clonotype was seen a handful of times. This chain connects TRBV6-8 to TRBJ2-7; the match to TRBD2 covers 10 bases. Trimming removed 6 bases from V and 5 bases from J; junction bases left unmatched: 10. Per the germline V gene, CDR1 is MNHGY and CDR2 is SAAAGT. The CDR3 runs to 15 residues. The CDR3 nucleotides are TGTGCCAGCAGGGTAAGCGGGAGGGCCGGTGACGAGCAGTACTTC. It codes for CASRVSGRAGDEQYF.

J is TRBJ1-5 and V is TRBV12-3 or TRBV12-4; D uncertain. This CDR3 region has 14 residues. With 3 bases removed from V and 5 bases from J, the gap between germline ends came to 11 bases. Here the CDR3 reads CASSFGASHQPQHF. The CDR3 DNA is TGTGCCAGCAGTTTCGGAGCCTCCCATCAGCCCCAGCATTTT.

Comments on this clonotype: At one end the junction does not follow the germline gene, possibly because of a read error. J is TRBJ2-5 and V is TRBV28; a weak D match, TRBD2 (5 bases). The CDR3 sequence is 14 residues long. The germline V gene has CDR1 MDHEN and CDR2 SYDVKM. The CDR3 sequence: CASSPRGPWETHYF. The CDR3 nucleotides read TGTGCCAGCAGTCCGCGCGGGCCGTGGGAGACCCATTACTTC.

A remark on this clonotype: A much larger clone differs from this one at a single base, so this may be a read error. The conserved phenylalanine or tryptophan normally closing the CDR3 is absent here, so this likely arose from a read error. The chain recombines TRBV7-2 with TRBJ2-3, with TRBD2 matching over 10 bases. J lost 0 bases, V lost 4 bases, and 4 bases had no gene match. CDR3 size: 16 residues. Germline V CDR1 and CDR2: SGHTA, FQGNSA. The CDR3 region is CASSSLLAGSTDTQYC. DNA of the CDR3: TGTGCCAGCAGCTCCTTACTAGCGGGAAGCACAGATACGCAGTATTGT.

On this clonotype: One end of the junction is discordant with germline, which a read error may explain. DNA of the CDR3: TGTGCCAGCAGCTTGGTTGGGACAGGGACTAACTATGGCTACACCTTC. Protein: CASSLVGTGTNYGYTF. The V call is TRBV5-3, the J call TRBJ1-2; 9 bases are shared with TRBD1. TRBV5-3 is noted as an ORF with a role that remains uncertain. CDR3 length: 16 residues.

Note on this clonotype: A read error may account for a junction end that differs from germline. V gene TRBV4-1 combines with J gene TRBJ2-3; weak D call: TRBD2 (6 bases). Germline V gives CDR1 MGHRA, CDR2 YSYEKL. This CDR3 has 16 residues. The chain's CDR3 is CASSQAGGVGTNTQYF. CDR3 coding DNA: TGCGCCAGCAGCCAAGCAGGAGGGGTGGGCACAAATACGCAGTATTTT.

The chain joins TRBV28 to TRBJ2-7; 9 bases are shared with TRBD1. CDR3 length: 11 amino acids. Trimming at V came to 6 bases and at J to 6 bases, leaving 0 bases not matched to a gene. Germline loops: CDR1 MDHEN, CDR2 SYDVKM. This CDR3 reads CASRDRGEQYF. DNA of the CDR3: TGTGCCAGCAGGGACAGGGGCGAGCAGTACTTC.

This clonotype was seen repeatedly, ten times or more. The V gene is TRBV24-1, the J gene TRBJ2-2; D is perhaps TRBD2 (6 bases). Germline-derived CDR1 and CDR2 are KGHDR and SFDVKD. CDR3 length equals 16 residues. V was cut by 3 bases and J by 3 bases, with 13 bases left in between. The CDR3 is CATSDLGSGDTGELFF. CDR3 coding DNA: TGTGCCACCAGTGATCTTGGTTCGGGGGACACCGGGGAGCTGTTTTTT.

The rearrangement uses TRBV7-6 and TRBJ1-2, with D possibly matching TRBD1 (6 bases). Germline V gives CDR1 SGHVS, CDR2 FNYEAQ. V lost 2 bases to trimming and J lost 7 bases, with 14 bases between them. The CDR3 has 14 amino acids. The CDR3 is CASSLRQEDRGYTF. The CDR3 bases are TGTGCCAGCAGCTTAAGACAGGAAGATCGTGGCTACACCTTC.

For this clonotype: No conserved phenylalanine or tryptophan ends this CDR3, so it is likely a read error. V gene TRBV7-6 combines with J gene TRBJ2-7; perhaps TRBD2 as D (5 bases). Trimming cost V 5 bases and J 0 bases, with 14 bases left between them. Per the germline V gene, CDR1 is SGHVS and CDR2 is FNYEAQ. There are 15 residues in the CDR3. The chain's CDR3 is CASSTPDTSSYEQYL. CDR3 nucleotide sequence: TGTGCCAGCAGCACCCCAGACACTAGCTCCTACGAGCAGTACTTA.

The chain joins TRBV29-1 to TRBJ2-4; 9 nucleotides line up with TRBD1. J gave up 6 bases and V 5 bases, and 11 bases lay outside the gene matches. The CDR3 covers 15 residues. The germline CDR1 and CDR2 sequences are SQVTM and ANQGSEA. This CDR3 reads CSVKQPGQGRNIQYF. The CDR3 DNA reads TGCAGCGTTAAACAACCGGGACAGGGCCGAAACATTCAGTACTTC.

Regarding this clonotype: A much bigger clone sits one base away, suggesting this may be a read error. The chain links TRBV7-2 to TRBJ2-1, with D perhaps matching TRBD2 (6 bases). The CDR3 extends over 15 amino acids. Looked up from germline, CDR1 is SGHTA and CDR2 is FQGNSA. The V end lost 3 bases, the J end lost 2 bases, and 11 bases lay between the germline ends. The CDR3 loop reads CASSLGRDTYNEQFF. The CDR3, as DNA: TGTGCCAGCAGCTTGGGGCGGGATACCTACAATGAGCAGTTCTTC.

J is TRBJ2-5 and V is TRBV18; D remains unclear. This CDR3 region has 13 residues. V was cut by 2 bases and J by 5 bases, with 9 bases left in between. Germline-derived CDR1 and CDR2 are KGHSH and LQKENI. The CDR3 region is CASSPELGETQYF. The DNA of the CDR3 is TGTGCCAGCTCACCAGAGTTAGGGGAGACCCAGTACTTC.

This clonotype was observed a handful of times. Here the CDR3 reads CASSYRGQAVTEAFF. CDR3 bases: TGTGCCAGCAGCTACAGGGGGCAGGCGGTAACTGAAGCTTTCTTT. The chain recombines TRBV7-2 with TRBJ1-1; 9 positions match TRBD1. With 4 bases clipped from V and 5 bases from J, the junction kept 8 bases outside the gene matches. The CDR3 consists of 15 residues. Germline V lookup: CDR1 SGHTA, CDR2 FQGNSA.

V usage is TRBV5-4 and J usage is TRBJ2-2, with 10 bases aligning to TRBD2. The CDR3 is made up of 18 amino acids. J was trimmed by 0 bases and V by 0 bases; bases with no gene match: 5. CDR1 is SGHNT and CDR2 is YYREEE in the germline V gene (reference sequence). CDR3 protein: CASSLALAGASNTGELFF. Written as DNA, the CDR3 is TGTGCCAGCAGCTTGGCGCTAGCGGGAGCATCGAACACCGGGGAGCTGTTTTTT.

The chain recombines TRBV20-1 with TRBJ2-7; the D gene is possibly TRBD1 (5 bases). Germline assignment: CDR1 DFQATT and CDR2 SNEGSKA (reference sequence). The CDR3 consists of 13 residues. Trimming left V 5 bases short and J 5 bases short, with 16 bases between. The CDR3 nucleotides read TGCAGTGCTGGAACAGGCCTCGTGGACGAGCAGTACTTC. Translation: CSAGTGLVDEQYF.

The rearrangement links TRBV20-1 to TRBJ2-2; 10 bases fit TRBD2. This CDR3 is built from 16 residues. Germline CDR1 DFQATT, CDR2 SNEGSKA (reference sequence). Trimming cost V 1 base and J 4 bases; bases outside gene matches: 6. This CDR3 reads CSARVASGSSTGELFF. The CDR3, as DNA: TGCAGTGCTAGAGTTGCTAGCGGGAGTAGCACCGGGGAGCTGTTTTTT.

As for this clonotype: Without the conserved terminal phenylalanine or tryptophan, this CDR3 likely stems from a read error. The chain joins TRBV28 to TRBJ1-2, with unresolved D. This CDR3 contains 15 residues. Germline values: CDR1 MDHEN, CDR2 SYDVKM. The CDR3 loop is CDSSLVSLANYGYTV. The CDR3 DNA is TGTGACAGCAGTTTAGTCAGCTTAGCTAACTATGGCTACACCGTC.

This clonotype has a single count. The rearrangement uses TRBV6-2 or TRBV6-3 and TRBJ2-5; 8 bases map to TRBD2. With 8 bases clipped from V and 6 bases from J, the junction kept 11 bases outside the gene matches. Germline CDR1 is MNHEY and CDR2 is SVGEGT. The CDR3 is 14 residues long. The CDR3 loop is CASLPIGTSKTQYF. The CDR3 bases are TGTGCCAGCCTCCCTATCGGGACTAGTAAGACCCAGTACTTC.

This clonotype was seen only a few times. The chain is built from TRBV20-1 and TRBJ1-1; tentatively, D is TRBD1 (5 bases). Germline loops: CDR1 DFQATT, CDR2 SNEGSKA (reference sequence). This CDR3 has 13 residues. Trimming stripped 4 bases from V and 4 bases from J, with 13 bases between. As DNA, the CDR3 is TGCAGTGCTATCCCAGGGACTACCACTGAAGCTTTCTTT. This translates into CSAIPGTTTEAFF.

V is TRBV7-9 and J is TRBJ2-5; 12 nucleotides agree with TRBD2. CDR1 is SEHNR and CDR2 is FQNEAQ in the germline V gene (reference sequence). CDR3 size: 15 residues. Trimming took 2 bases from V and 4 from J; bases not matched to a gene: 2. CDR3 DNA sequence: TGTGCCAGCAGCTTATTACTAGCGGGAGGAGAGACCCAGTACTTC. Translation gives CASSLLLAGGETQYF.

The rearrangement links TRBV10-3 to TRBJ1-4; tentative D call: TRBD1 (6 bases). V was shortened by 6 bases and J by 7 bases, with 18 bases between the two germline ends. Germline lookup yields CDR1 ENHRY and CDR2 SYGVKD. This CDR3 is built from 15 residues. In DNA, the CDR3 is TGTGCCATCAGGGGGGACACCTCTTACGGTGAAAAACTGTTTTTT. Amino acid sequence: CAIRGDTSYGEKLFF.